The rows below give T cell receptor beta chains drawn from one sample of a study of blood T cells in healthy people across ages. One entry per CDR3 protein results from TCRdb running MiXCR on the 5' RACE reads. Found here are fewer than 750,000 distinct CDR3 sequences, under 65% of them singletons; the top ten hold roughly 12%. Sequenced: blood. The receptors derive from a woman of 80 years or more in good health. Both conserved end residues are part of each CDR3. D genes are given only for firm matches. Rows may omit the clone size; those that give it use once, few, many or a size class.

clone_size v_call d_call cdr3_length cdr3_aa
few TRBV5-4 - 16 CASSLGGTGFNEKLFF
- TRBV27 - 13 CASSYGASYEQYF
- TRBV4-2 TRBD1 18 CASSQAGTGGDSTDTQYF
- TRBV7-9 - 15 CASSLSFVRSGELFF
- TRBV9 - 18 CASSASQGAGSYNSPLHF
many TRBV7-2 - 15 CASSLGQGLGQPQHF
many TRBV12-3/TRBV12-4 - 13 CASSFGGPQPQHF
- TRBV10-3 - 13 CAISDSKMGEQFF
- TRBV6-6 TRBD1 14 CASRYGTVNQPQHF
few TRBV27 - 13 CASSLGVGGKLFF
- TRBV9 - 13 CASSVGVTGELFF
- TRBV15 - 13 CATSRAGVYEQYF
few TRBV10-3 TRBD2 14 CAIRASGGPDTQYF
many TRBV12-3/TRBV12-4 - 11 CASSLVSPLHF
- TRBV14 - 13 CASSQDLRGKLFF
many TRBV6-6 TRBD1 17 CASSKRAGQGALNEQFF
- TRBV27 TRBD1 16 CASSSLRTGGSYGYTF
- TRBV5-1 TRBD1 17 CASSLGHRDSNTGELFF
- TRBV11-1 - 14 CASSPQGSADTQYF
- TRBV27 TRBD2 13 CASSFSGTGGLFF
many TRBV24-1 - 12 CATSDEGGTQYF
many TRBV4-1 TRBD2 15 CASRQSGLIRDTQYF
many TRBV27 - 16 CASSFLSKAAKDTQYF
few TRBV7-9 TRBD1 17 CASSEGQGFEVKNIQYF
once TRBV27 TRBD1 18 CASSLLDRGRGVNNEQFF
- TRBV15 - 14 CATSRAGRQETQYF
- TRBV3-1 - 12 CASSQEGTEQYF
- TRBV6-2/TRBV6-3 - 15 CASIDSGSSYNEQFF
- TRBV20-1 TRBD2 18 CSARGEGLAGALTDTQYF
- TRBV7-9 TRBD1 15 CASSMPGTGKNEQFF
- TRBV27 - 15 CASKSREATNEELFF
many TRBV7-9 TRBD1 15 CASSSTDRGLAEQFF
- TRBV4-2 - 18 CASSQAPPSGVSTDTQYF
- TRBV7-2 - 13 CASSPSSFYEQYF
- TRBV10-3 - 14 CAISLQPSNQPQHF
few TRBV5-1 - 14 CASSLDDYYNEQFF
- TRBV29-1 - 14 CSVRGNFRTDTQYF
- TRBV5-4 - 16 CASSLGGGALDTEAFF
- TRBV24-1 TRBD1 14 CATTGTGAMREQFF
few TRBV7-2 TRBD2 16 CASSPFSGRAADAQYF
- TRBV30 - 12 CAWSIRAAEQYF
- TRBV27 - 17 CASSRPRQESSYNEQFF
many TRBV10-3 - 12 CAITTGGSPLHF
- TRBV4-3 - 15 CASSQAVASRDTQYF
few TRBV20-1 TRBD1 17 CSAENTGTGFRNQPQHF
once TRBV11-2 - 17 CASSLAADPYSNQPQHF
few TRBV20-1 - 14 CSARWGSPNTEAFF
many TRBV6-2/TRBV6-3 TRBD2 18 CASSYRLAGASSYNEQFF
- TRBV10-3 - 15 CASRHPDSYNSPLHF
- TRBV4-3 - 15 CASSQAVGLADTQYF
many TRBV7-2 TRBD1 15 CASSPDRARSNEQFF
- TRBV19 - 15 CASSRVGSEQETQYF
- TRBV2 - 13 CASSAQAHRYAYF
- TRBV25-1 TRBD2 16 CAKERGVAPSYNEQFF